The rows below give T cell receptor beta chains drawn from one sample of a study of spatial heterogeneity in lung cancer. Using its own MiXCR run on the 5' RACE reads, TCRdb lists one record per CDR3 protein. Of about 45,000 distinct CDR3 sequences listed, around 11% are singletons. The sample consisted of PBMCs, taken at surgery. These receptors were collected from a female donor with early-stage non-small cell lung cancer. Both conserved end residues are part of each CDR3. A D gene is named only where the DNA matches it firmly. The size field is filled for only some rows; it gives once, few, many or a size class.

V gene	clone size	J gene	D gene	CDR3 protein	CDR3 DNA
TRBV6-2/TRBV6-3	few	TRBJ2-2	TRBD2	CASSYGQRGNLNTGELFF	TGTGCCAGCAGTTACGGCCAGCGGGGGAATCTGAACACCGGGGAGCTGTTTTTT
TRBV27	few	TRBJ1-1	.	CASSLRGRGSAAEAFF	TGTGCCAGCAGTTTAAGGGGAAGGGGGTCCGCCGCTGAAGCTTTCTTT
TRBV12-3/TRBV12-4	few	TRBJ1-1	.	CASRPPGHTEAFF	TGTGCCAGCAGACCCCCGGGACACACGGAAGCTTTCTTT
TRBV7-9	many	TRBJ1-4	.	CASSLALARDTTNEKLFF	TGTGCCAGCAGCTTAGCGCTTGCCAGGGATACAACTAATGAAAAACTGTTTTTT
TRBV2	many	TRBJ2-1	.	CASSDRVHNEQFF	TGTGCCAGCAGTGACAGGGTGCACAATGAGCAGTTCTTC
TRBV27	many	TRBJ1-6	.	CASSFRGAGSPLHF	TGTGCCAGCAGCTTCCGGGGGGCAGGTTCACCCCTCCACTTT
TRBV5-1	.	TRBJ1-2	TRBD1	CASSLQFLRDRANGYTF	TGCGCCAGCAGCTTGCAGTTTCTGCGGGACAGGGCTAATGGCTACACCTTC
TRBV28	few	TRBJ1-1	.	CASSPTRNGANTEAFF	TGTGCCAGCAGTCCGACTAGAAACGGGGCGAACACTGAAGCTTTCTTT
TRBV29-1	few	TRBJ2-3	.	CSVEGLLGADTQYF	TGCAGCGTTGAGGGACTCCTGGGGGCAGATACGCAGTATTTT
TRBV6-6	few	TRBJ2-3	.	CASSYGAGTDTQYF	TGTGCCAGCAGTTACGGGGCAGGGACAGATACGCAGTATTTT
TRBV27	many	TRBJ1-5	.	CASSLQRGQPQHF	TGTGCCAGCAGTTTGCAACGTGGTCAGCCCCAGCATTTT
TRBV12-3/TRBV12-4	few	TRBJ1-5	.	CASSEYSNQPQHF	TGTGCCAGCAGCGAATATAGCAATCAGCCCCAGCATTTT
TRBV3-1	.	TRBJ2-3	.	CASSQTRDTQYF	TGTGCCAGCAGCCAGACTCGAGATACGCAGTATTTT
TRBV18	.	TRBJ2-5	TRBD1	CASSPPPGQQETQYF	TGTGCCAGCTCACCACCGCCGGGACAGCAAGAGACCCAGTACTTC
TRBV5-1	.	TRBJ2-1	TRBD2	CASSSGRTSGGIYNEQFF	TGCGCCAGCAGCTCCGGTCGGACTAGCGGGGGGATCTACAATGAGCAGTTCTTC
TRBV28	.	TRBJ2-2	.	CASRRDTNTGELFF	TGTGCCAGCAGGAGGGACACAAACACCGGGGAGCTGTTTTTT
TRBV28	many	TRBJ2-7	.	CASSLFYEQYF	TGTGCCAGCAGTTTGTTCTACGAGCAGTACTTC
TRBV5-8	many	TRBJ1-5	TRBD1	CASSFGTGSQPQHF	TGTGCCAGCAGCTTTGGGACAGGGTCTCAGCCCCAGCATTTT
TRBV12-3/TRBV12-4	few	TRBJ2-1	TRBD2	CASLTSGVNNEQFF	TGTGCCAGCCTAACTAGCGGGGTGAACAATGAGCAGTTCTTC
TRBV7-9	few	TRBJ2-2	.	CASSLLITGELFF	TGTGCCAGCAGCTTATTGATCACCGGGGAGCTGTTTTTT
TRBV20-1	many	TRBJ2-2	TRBD2	CSARFGGALNTGELFF	TGCAGTGCTAGATTCGGGGGGGCCCTTAACACCGGGGAGCTGTTTTTT
TRBV29-1	few	TRBJ2-1	.	CSVRLGGNEQFF	TGCAGCGTTCGTCTTGGGGGCAATGAGCAGTTCTTC
TRBV6-1	.	TRBJ1-5	.	CASRLNRERNQPQHF	TGTGCCAGCAGGTTAAACAGGGAGCGGAATCAGCCCCAGCATTTT
TRBV6-6	many	TRBJ2-7	.	CASALDRDYEQYF	TGTGCCAGCGCCCTCGACAGAGACTACGAGCAGTACTTC
TRBV6-6	few	TRBJ2-1	.	CASSYPPNEQFF	TGTGCCAGCAGTTACCCACCTAATGAGCAGTTCTTC
TRBV12-3/TRBV12-4	.	TRBJ2-1	.	CASSFPTLSYNEQFF	TGTGCCAGCAGTTTTCCGACCCTCTCCTACAATGAGCAGTTCTTC
TRBV27	.	TRBJ2-2	.	CASSLSPTTDGELFF	TGTGCCAGCAGTTTATCCCCGACTACCGACGGGGAGCTGTTTTTT
TRBV9	.	TRBJ2-5	.	CASSVTQGGETQYF	TGTGCCAGCAGCGTGACCCAGGGTGGGGAGACCCAGTACTTC
TRBV7-2	once	TRBJ2-1	.	CASSFGVATYNEQFF	TGTGCCAGCAGCTTCGGGGTTGCCACCTACAATGAGCAGTTCTTC
TRBV6-5	few	TRBJ2-3	.	CASTLPTPSASTDTQYF	TGTGCCAGCACCCTACCCACACCTAGCGCAAGCACAGATACGCAGTATTTT
TRBV20-1	many	TRBJ2-2	.	CSASPRGTAGELFF	TGCAGTGCTAGTCCCCGGGGGACCGCCGGGGAGCTGTTTTTT
TRBV10-3	few	TRBJ2-3	.	CAISEREATDTQYF	TGTGCCATCAGTGAGAGGGAGGCGACAGATACGCAGTATTTT
TRBV2	.	TRBJ2-3	TRBD1	CASSSGTGTDTQYF	TGTGCCAGCAGTTCCGGGACAGGCACAGATACGCAGTATTTT
TRBV3-1	few	TRBJ1-5	.	CASSQDRSDNQPQHF	TGTGCCAGCAGCCAAGATCGCTCAGACAATCAGCCCCAGCATTTT
TRBV2	.	TRBJ1-5	.	CASSERTPGWSNQPQHF	TGTGCCAGCAGTGAAAGGACACCCGGGTGGAGCAATCAGCCCCAGCATTTT
TRBV2	few	TRBJ1-1	.	CASSEGWRGTEAFF	TGTGCCAGCAGTGAAGGGTGGCGTGGTACTGAAGCTTTCTTT
TRBV20-1	.	TRBJ1-5	.	CSASPKLNQPQHF	TGCAGTGCTAGCCCTAAGCTCAATCAGCCCCAGCATTTT
TRBV24-1	many	TRBJ1-5	.	CATSDSKGVKQPQHF	TGTGCCACCAGTGATTCGAAGGGCGTGAAGCAGCCCCAGCATTTT
TRBV28	few	TRBJ2-7	.	CAIKAGTPYEQYF	TGTGCCATCAAAGCCGGGACACCCTACGAGCAGTACTTC